This T cell receptor (beta chain) originates from a study of OX40 agonist ivuxolimab in advanced cancers. V lost 0 bases to trimming and J lost 0 bases; unmatched junction nucleotides: 1. Germline CDR1 LGHNA, CDR2 YSLEER. This CDR3 spans 15 amino acids. This clone was observed a handful of times. Generated by immunoSEQ multiplex PCR, the TCRdb table keeps only in-frame clones and is missing some. Among 45,000 to 55,000 clones listed, 88% were seen once. The source is an adult with an advanced solid tumor such as melanoma, head and neck, liver or kidney cancer. This rearrangement joins TRBV4-3 to TRBJ1-2, with TRBD1 matching 7 bases. Specimen: CD4+ or CD8+ T cells sorted from blood, collected in a trial of the OX40 agonist ivuxolimab. Here the CDR3 reads CASSQETGSNYGYTF. As DNA, the CDR3 is TGCGCCAGCAGCCAAGAGACAGGGTCTAACTATGGCTACACCTTC.